These T cell receptor beta chains were read from a single sample in a study of blood T cell repertoires in COVID-19. Sequenced by immunoSEQ multiplex PCR; TCRdb stores in-frame clones only, minus some. The sample includes under 200,000 clones, around 83% of them seen just once. The sequenced sample consisted of peripheral blood. The origin of the receptors is a man between 18 and 29 years old with acute or convalescent COVID-19. CDR3s include the opening cysteine and the closing phenylalanine or tryptophan. Fields, in order: V gene, J gene, CDR3 protein.

V: TRBV27
J: TRBJ1-5
CDR3: CASSLGRETNQPQHF

V: TRBV2
J: TRBJ1-3
CDR3: CASSLRQGSGNTIYF

V: TRBV5-6
J: TRBJ1-5
CDR3: CASSRTLAYIDSNQPQHF

V: TRBV30
J: TRBJ2-5
CDR3: CAWSVAAGGPLIRTQYF

V: TRBV10-3
J: TRBJ1-5
CDR3: CAISESQTGLSPQHF

V: TRBV14
J: TRBJ2-7
CDR3: CASSRPGQGNPYEQYF

V: TRBV27
J: TRBJ1-1
CDR3: CATKRLGLTEAFF

V: TRBV5-6
J: TRBJ1-5
CDR3: CASSLGRNQPQHF

V: TRBV28
J: TRBJ2-2
CDR3: CASSPGGLRHTGELFF

V: TRBV6-5
J: TRBJ2-7
CDR3: CASNTGLERVKQYF

V: TRBV7-9
J: TRBJ1-6
CDR3: CASSQSNNSPLHF

V: TRBV3-1/TRBV3-2
J: TRBJ2-5
CDR3: CATGGLETQYF

V: TRBV6-1
J: TRBJ2-2
CDR3: CASSERLGATGELFF

V: TRBV7-3
J: TRBJ2-7
CDR3: CASSFAPGQGWSEQYF

V: TRBV7-9
J: TRBJ2-4
CDR3: CASSSGIVREGNIQYF

V: TRBV14
J: TRBJ1-6
CDR3: CASSHYGESPLHF

V: TRBV28
J: TRBJ1-2
CDR3: CASSTGEGYGYTF

V: TRBV29-1
J: TRBJ2-2
CDR3: CSVEQGAWGTGELFF

V: TRBV2
J: TRBJ2-1
CDR3: CASMPGQGTFF

V: TRBV2
J: TRBJ1-6
CDR3: CASKRTETGRSPLHF

V: TRBV7-9
J: TRBJ1-1
CDR3: CASTLGTGGYTEAFF

V: TRBV6-1
J: TRBJ1-1
CDR3: CASEEQGTEAFF

V: TRBV7-9
J: TRBJ1-3
CDR3: CASRAAEGNTIYF

V: TRBV11-2
J: TRBJ1-1
CDR3: CASSITGTGNTEAFF

V: TRBV30
J: TRBJ2-5
CDR3: CAWSVPGLGAETQYF

V: TRBV19
J: TRBJ1-6
CDR3: CASRLRGSDSPLHF

V: TRBV5-1
J: TRBJ2-1
CDR3: CASSLGGPYNEQFF

V: TRBV2
J: TRBJ1-3
CDR3: CASSEAVFSGNTIYF

V: TRBV7-2
J: TRBJ2-1
CDR3: CASSWGQGTYNEQFF

V: TRBV10-3
J: TRBJ1-1
CDR3: CATGTGSLNTEAFF

V: TRBV19
J: TRBJ1-2
CDR3: CASSIAQGASGYTF

V: TRBV6-5
J: TRBJ1-1
CDR3: CASRDRGTEAFF

V: TRBV6-5
J: TRBJ1-6
CDR3: CASSLTGENSPLHF